These T cell receptor beta chains were read from a single sample in a study of blood T cell repertoires in COVID-19. The data were produced by immunoSEQ multiplex PCR, yet TCRdb's version contains in-frame clones alone and is incomplete. Among some 91,000 clones listed, 76% were seen once. The sequenced sample consisted of peripheral blood. The receptors stem from a man in his 70s with acute or convalescent COVID-19. CDR3s include the opening cysteine and the closing phenylalanine or tryptophan. Clone size is not always given. Where it is, it says once, few, many or a class for expanded clones.

J | length | size | V | CDR3
TRBJ1-2 | 14 | . | TRBV19 | CASRTANLNYGYTF
TRBJ1-5 | 15 | . | TRBV6-4 | CASRHLGTANQPQHF
TRBJ2-5 | 13 | . | TRBV9 | CARARGGGETQYF
TRBJ1-1 | 13 | . | TRBV14 | CASSHNTNTEAFF
TRBJ1-5 | 13 | once | TRBV5-1 | CASSWGLNQPQHF
TRBJ1-5 | 12 | . | TRBV28 | CASSQGPYHQHF
TRBJ2-3 | 20 | . | TRBV10-3 | CAISESLGTGGKISTDTQYF
TRBJ2-4 | 13 | . | TRBV9 | CASSPYGGYIQYF
TRBJ1-2 | 14 | few | TRBV30 | CAWSVTQGGHGYTF
TRBJ2-3 | 12 | . | TRBV5-1 | CASSLPGQGQYF
TRBJ1-1 | 13 | few | TRBV19 | CASSHQGNTEAFF
TRBJ1-1 | 15 | . | TRBV2 | CASSEGTGGNTEAFF
TRBJ2-2 | 16 | . | TRBV14 | CASSQPGQGITGELFF
TRBJ1-2 | 15 | . | TRBV4-1 | CASSQVAGNSYGYTF